One and the same sample provided the 10 T cell receptor beta chains below, sequenced in a study of shared clonotypes between healthy human individuals. Sequencing used immunoSEQ multiplex PCR; TCRdb keeps in-frame clones, though not all of them. Of approximately 2.5 million clones listed, approximately 94% are singletons. Sequencing was done on a sample of naive CD4+ T cells from PBMCs. The subset is: CD45RA+ positively selected. The receptor set was obtained from a man in his late teens or twenties in good health. Some clones in this sample may be carry-over from other donors' samples.

Written as DNA, the CDR3 is TGTGCCAGCAGCTTAAGTGCGGGAGCGGTAGATACGCAGTATTTT. It specifies CASSLSAGAVDTQYF. The chain combines TRBV11-2 with TRBJ2-3, with 7 bases aligning to TRBD2. The CDR3 contains 15 residues. Germline loops: CDR1 SGHAT, CDR2 FQNNGV. The trim removed 2 bases at V and 5 bases at J, leaving 7 bases unmatched.

Written as DNA, the CDR3 is TGTGCCAGTAGTCGGGGGATATGGTCCACAGATACGCAGTATTTT. The encoded protein is CASSRGIWSTDTQYF. The chain joins TRBV19 to TRBJ2-3, with D perhaps matching TRBD2 (6 bases). Trimming removed 5 bases at V and 2 bases at J, with 14 bases between. CDR1 is LNHDA and CDR2 is SQIVND in the germline V gene (reference sequence). The CDR3 length is 15 residues.

The chain has TRBV9 and TRBJ2-1; 7 positions agree with TRBD1. The CDR3 loop spans 16 amino acids. Germline CDR1 and CDR2: SGDLS and YYNGEE. Trimming removed 7 bases from V and 0 bases from J; junction bases left unmatched: 10. DNA for the CDR3: TGTGCCAGCCGTCGCACAGGGGACAGCTCCTACAATGAGCAGTTCTTC. Protein product: CASRRTGDSSYNEQFF. Variable domain in full (rest from reference TRBV9 and TRBJ2-1): DSGVTQTPKHLITATGQRVTLRCSPRSGDLSVYWYQQSLDQGLQFLIQYYNGEERAKGNILERFSAQQFPDLHSELNLSSLELGDSALYFCASRRTGDSSYNEQFFGPGTRLTVL.

The chain is built from TRBV20-1 and TRBJ2-3; no clear D gene. This CDR3 has 11 residues. Germline-derived CDR1 and CDR2 are DFQATT and SNEGSKA (reference sequence). The V end lost 7 bases, the J end lost 2 bases, and 7 bases lay between the germline ends. The CDR3 region is CSGLFTDTQYF. CDR3 sequence (DNA): TGCAGTGGCCTCTTCACAGATACGCAGTATTTT.

The chain is built from TRBV6-6 and TRBJ2-7, with D perhaps TRBD2 (5 bases). Trimming shortened V by 6 bases and J by 1 base, and 13 bases separated the two germline ends. This CDR3 spans 14 amino acids. Germline lookup yields CDR1 MNHNY and CDR2 SVGAGI (reference sequence). CDR3 DNA: TGTGCCAGCAGCCGTGCCGGGGAATCCTACGAGCAGTACTTC. Translation: CASSRAGESYEQYF.

The chain uses TRBV28 and TRBJ2-3, with D possibly being TRBD2 (7 bases). This CDR3 is 15 amino acids long. The V end lost 8 bases, the J end lost 0 bases, and 15 bases lay between the germline ends. Germline CDR1 MDHEN, CDR2 SYDVKM. As DNA, the CDR3 is TGTGCCAGCTACCCGGGGGGCCCCAGCACAGATACGCAGTATTTT. It yields the protein CASYPGGPSTDTQYF.

V usage is TRBV15 and J usage is TRBJ2-2; D might be TRBD2 (6 bases). The CDR3 is made up of 17 amino acids. Between the trimmed V and J ends, which lost 5 bases and 1 base, there was a span of 17 bases. Per germline, CDR1 LNHNV and CDR2 YYDKDF (reference sequence). The CDR3 loop reads CATSGTIGTLNTGELFF. CDR3 coding DNA: TGTGCCACCAGCGGTACAATTGGGACTTTGAACACCGGGGAGCTGTTTTTT.

CDR3 protein: CASSPPRKGPESYEQYF. The CDR3 DNA reads TGTGCCAGCAGTCCGCCCCGGAAGGGGCCGGAATCCTACGAGCAGTACTTC. The rearrangement uses TRBV28 and TRBJ2-7, with D perhaps TRBD1 (5 bases). Germline V gene sequence: CDR1 MDHEN, CDR2 SYDVKM. The V end lost 5 bases, the J end lost 1 base, and 21 bases lay between the germline ends. The CDR3 has 17 residues.

This clone was observed a single time. Other DNA sequences from this sample encode an identical CDR3 as well. CDR3 bases: TGTGCCAGCAGCTTGGTTAGCTCCTACGAGCAGTACTTC. The encoded protein is CASSLVSSYEQYF. The V call is TRBV5-5, the J call TRBJ2-7, with unresolved D. The V gene lost 0 bases and the J gene lost 0 bases, with 4 bases spanning the gap. Germline assignment: CDR1 SGHKS and CDR2 YYEKEE (reference sequence). There are 13 residues in the CDR3.

J is TRBJ2-3 and V is TRBV10-3, with D unresolved. Looked up from germline, CDR1 is ENHRY and CDR2 is SYGVKD. The CDR3 covers 14 residues. The V end was cut by 4 bases, the J end by 3 bases, with 11 bases between. The CDR3 region has the DNA TGTGCCATCAGTGTTGGGAAAGGTACAGATACGCAGTATTTT. This sequence encodes CAISVGKGTDTQYF.